These 2 T cell receptor beta chains were all obtained from the same sample, sequenced in a study of blood T cells in healthy people across ages. Through a sample-barcoded 5' primer and a J-beta primer mix, a second PCR was run for roughly 7 to 11 cycles. Each CDR3 protein is one row after TCRdb ran MiXCR on the 5' RACE reads. The table shows approximately 800,000 distinct CDR3 sequences, with around 62% occurring only once. Sequencing was performed on blood. The receptors derive from a man aged 25-40 years in good health.

The chain uses TRBV7-9 and TRBJ2-3; D is possibly TRBD1 (6 bases). The germline gives CDR1 SEHNR, CDR2 FQNEAQ (reference sequence). The CDR3 is made up of 15 amino acids. Trimming removed 5 bases from V and 0 bases from J, with 12 bases in between. CDR3 sequence reads: CASSDRDISTDTQYF. The CDR3 DNA is TGTGCCAGCAGCGACCGGGACATTAGCACAGATACGCAGTATTTT.

The rearrangement links TRBV20-1 to TRBJ1-2; D remains unclear. With 3 bases removed from V and 7 bases from J, the gap between germline ends came to 9 bases. Looked up from germline, CDR1 is DFQATT and CDR2 is SNEGSKA (reference sequence). The CDR3 length is 11 residues. CDR3 DNA: TGCAGTGCTAGTTTGGGGAGTGGCTACACCTTC. This codes for CSASLGSGYTF.